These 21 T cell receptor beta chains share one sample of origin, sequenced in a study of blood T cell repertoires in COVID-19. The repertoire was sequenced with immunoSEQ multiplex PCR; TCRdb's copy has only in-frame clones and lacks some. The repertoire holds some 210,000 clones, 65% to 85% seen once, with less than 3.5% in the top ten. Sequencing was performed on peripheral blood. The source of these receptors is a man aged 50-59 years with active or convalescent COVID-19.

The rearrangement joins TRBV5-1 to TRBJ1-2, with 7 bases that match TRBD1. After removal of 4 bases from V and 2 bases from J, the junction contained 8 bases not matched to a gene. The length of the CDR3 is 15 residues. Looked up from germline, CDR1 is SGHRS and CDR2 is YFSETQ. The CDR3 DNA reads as TGCGCCAGCAGCCTTATGACAGGGAGAAACTATGGCTACACCTTC. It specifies CASSLMTGRNYGYTF.

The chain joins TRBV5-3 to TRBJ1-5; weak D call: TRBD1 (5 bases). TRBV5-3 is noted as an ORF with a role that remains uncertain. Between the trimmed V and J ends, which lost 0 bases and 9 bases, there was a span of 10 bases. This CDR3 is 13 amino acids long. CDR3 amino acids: CARSLEAGWPQHF. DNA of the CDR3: TGTGCCAGAAGCTTGGAGGCAGGGTGGCCCCAGCATTTT.

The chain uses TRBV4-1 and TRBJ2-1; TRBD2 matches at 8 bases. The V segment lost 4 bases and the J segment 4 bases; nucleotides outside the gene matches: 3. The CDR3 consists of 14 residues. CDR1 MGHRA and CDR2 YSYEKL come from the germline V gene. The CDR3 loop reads CASSPIAGYNEQFF. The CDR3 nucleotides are TGCGCCAGCAGCCCGATAGCGGGGTACAATGAGCAGTTCTTC.

CDR3 protein: CASSFAPTGATEAFF. CDR3 in DNA: TGTGCCAGCAGCTTTGCCCCTACAGGGGCCACTGAAGCTTTCTTT. The gene calls are TRBV5-5 and TRBJ1-1; 7 bases match TRBD1. With 2 bases clipped from V and 4 bases from J, the junction kept 8 bases outside the gene matches. There are 15 residues in the CDR3. The germline CDR1 and CDR2 sequences are SGHKS and YYEKEE (reference sequence).

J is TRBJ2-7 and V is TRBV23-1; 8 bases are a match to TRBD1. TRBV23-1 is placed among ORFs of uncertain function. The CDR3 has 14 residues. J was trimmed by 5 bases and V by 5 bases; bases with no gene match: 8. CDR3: CASSCRGLVHEQYF. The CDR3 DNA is TGCGCCAGCAGTTGCAGGGGGCTCGTCCACGAGCAGTACTTC.

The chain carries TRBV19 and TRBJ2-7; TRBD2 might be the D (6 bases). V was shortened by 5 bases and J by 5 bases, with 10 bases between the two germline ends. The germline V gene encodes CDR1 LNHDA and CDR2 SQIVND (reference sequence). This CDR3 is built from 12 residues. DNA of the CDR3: TGTGCCAGTAGTTCCTGGACTAACGAGCAGTACTTC. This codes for CASSSWTNEQYF.

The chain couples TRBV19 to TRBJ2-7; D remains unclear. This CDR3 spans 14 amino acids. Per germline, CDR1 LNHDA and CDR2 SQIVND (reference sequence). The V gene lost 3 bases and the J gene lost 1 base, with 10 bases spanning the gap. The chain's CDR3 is CASSMNGWSYEQYF. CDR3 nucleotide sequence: TGTGCCAGTAGTATGAACGGGTGGTCCTACGAGCAGTACTTC.

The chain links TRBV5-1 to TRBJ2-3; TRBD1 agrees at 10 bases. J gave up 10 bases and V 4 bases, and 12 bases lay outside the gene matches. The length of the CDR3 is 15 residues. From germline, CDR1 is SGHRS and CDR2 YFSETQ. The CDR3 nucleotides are TGCGCCAGCAGCCCCCTTGGGACAGGGGACCTTGCGCAGTATTTT. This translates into CASSPLGTGDLAQYF.

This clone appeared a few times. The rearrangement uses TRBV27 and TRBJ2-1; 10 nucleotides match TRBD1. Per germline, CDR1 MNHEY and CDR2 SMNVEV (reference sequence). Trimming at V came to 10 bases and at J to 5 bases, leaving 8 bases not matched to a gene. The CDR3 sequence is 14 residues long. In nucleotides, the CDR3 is TGTGCCACCCTTCGGACAGGGGGGAACAATGAGCAGTTCTTC. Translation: CATLRTGGNNEQFF.

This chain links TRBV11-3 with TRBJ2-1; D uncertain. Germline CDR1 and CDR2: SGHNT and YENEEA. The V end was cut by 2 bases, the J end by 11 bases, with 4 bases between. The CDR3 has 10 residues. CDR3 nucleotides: TGTGCCAGCAGCTTATCCAAGCAGTTCTTC. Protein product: CASSLSKQFF.

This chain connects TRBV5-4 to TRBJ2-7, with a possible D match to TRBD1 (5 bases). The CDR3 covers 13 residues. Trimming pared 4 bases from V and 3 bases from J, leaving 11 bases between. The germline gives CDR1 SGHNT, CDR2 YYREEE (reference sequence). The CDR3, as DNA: TGTGCCAGCAGCGTGGACAAGATCTACGAGCAGTACTTC. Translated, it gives CASSVDKIYEQYF.

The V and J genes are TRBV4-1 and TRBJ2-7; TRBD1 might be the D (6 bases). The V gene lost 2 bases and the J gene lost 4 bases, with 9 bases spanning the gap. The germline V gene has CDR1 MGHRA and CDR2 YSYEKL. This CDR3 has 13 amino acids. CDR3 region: CASSQTRGYEQYF. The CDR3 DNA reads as TGCGCCAGCAGCCAAACCAGGGGTTACGAGCAGTACTTC.

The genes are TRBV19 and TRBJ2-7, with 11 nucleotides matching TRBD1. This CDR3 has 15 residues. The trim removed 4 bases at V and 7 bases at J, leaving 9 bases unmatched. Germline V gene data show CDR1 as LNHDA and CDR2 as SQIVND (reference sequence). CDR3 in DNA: TGTGCCAGTAGTAGACCGGGACAGGGGGGGGAGGAGCAGTACTTC. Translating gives CASSRPGQGGEEQYF. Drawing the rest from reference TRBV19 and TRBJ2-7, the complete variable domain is DGGITQSPKYLFRKEGQNVTLSCEQNLNHDAMYWYRQDPGQGLRLIYYSQIVNDFQKGDIAEGYSVSREKKESFPLTVTSAQKNPTAFYLCASSRPGQGGEEQYFGPGTRLTVT.

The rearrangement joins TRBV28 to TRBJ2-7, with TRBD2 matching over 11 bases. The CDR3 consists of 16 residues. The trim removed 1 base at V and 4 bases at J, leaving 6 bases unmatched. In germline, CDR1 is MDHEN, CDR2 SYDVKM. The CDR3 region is CASSLLLAGGSYEQYF. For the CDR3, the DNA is TGTGCCAGCAGTTTATTGCTAGCGGGAGGTAGTTACGAGCAGTACTTC.

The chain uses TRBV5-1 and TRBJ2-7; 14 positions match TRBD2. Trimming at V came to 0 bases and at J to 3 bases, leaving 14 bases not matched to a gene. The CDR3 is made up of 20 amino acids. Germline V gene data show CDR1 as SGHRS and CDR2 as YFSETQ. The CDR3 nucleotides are TGCGCCAGCAGCTTGGGACTAGCGGGAGGGCCTCCTCTACGACTCTACGAGCAGTACTTC. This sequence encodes CASSLGLAGGPPLRLYEQYF.

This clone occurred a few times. The CDR3 DNA sequence: TGTGCCAGCAGCTTATCGGGTAATCAGCCCCAGCATTTT. Translating gives CASSLSGNQPQHF. This chain joins TRBV7-2 and TRBJ1-5; D is unclear. CDR3 length equals 13 residues. V lost 2 bases and J 4 bases, leaving 6 bases between the germline ends. Per germline, CDR1 SGHTA and CDR2 FQGNSA.

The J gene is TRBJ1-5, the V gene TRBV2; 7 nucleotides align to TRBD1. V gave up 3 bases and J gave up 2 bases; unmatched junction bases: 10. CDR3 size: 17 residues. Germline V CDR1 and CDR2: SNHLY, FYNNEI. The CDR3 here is CASSEFLGTAGNQPQHF. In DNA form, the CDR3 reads TGTGCCAGCAGTGAGTTCCTTGGGACAGCGGGCAATCAGCCCCAGCATTTT.

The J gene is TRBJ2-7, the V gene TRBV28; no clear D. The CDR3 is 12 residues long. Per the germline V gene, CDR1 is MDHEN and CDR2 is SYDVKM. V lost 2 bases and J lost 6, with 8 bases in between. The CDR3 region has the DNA TGTGCCAGCAGTTTAAAAGCTCTCGAGCAGTACTTC. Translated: CASSLKALEQYF. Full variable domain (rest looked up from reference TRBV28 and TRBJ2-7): DVKVTQSSRYLVKRTGEKVFLECVQDMDHENMFWYRQDPGLGLRLIYFSYDVKMKEKGDIPEGYSVSREKKERFSLILESASTNQTSMYLCASSLKALEQYFGPGTRLTVT.

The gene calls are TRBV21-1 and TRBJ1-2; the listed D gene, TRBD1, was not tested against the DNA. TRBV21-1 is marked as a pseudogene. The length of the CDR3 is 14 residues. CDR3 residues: CASSPRGKGYGYTF. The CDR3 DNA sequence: TGTGCCAGCAGCCCCAGGGGTAAAGGCTATGGCTACACCTTC.

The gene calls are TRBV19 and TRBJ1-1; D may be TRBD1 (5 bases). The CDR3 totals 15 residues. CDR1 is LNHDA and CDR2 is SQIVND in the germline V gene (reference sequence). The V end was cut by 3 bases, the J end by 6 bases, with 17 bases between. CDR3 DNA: TGTGCCAGTAGTATTAGTGGGGCCGAAGAATCTGAAGCTTTCTTT. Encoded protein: CASSISGAEESEAFF.

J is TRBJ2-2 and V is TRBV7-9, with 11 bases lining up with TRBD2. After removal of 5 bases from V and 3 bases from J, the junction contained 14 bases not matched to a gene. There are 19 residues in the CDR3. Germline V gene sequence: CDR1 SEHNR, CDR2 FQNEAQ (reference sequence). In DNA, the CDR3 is TGTGCCAGCAGCCCCCCGCGGGCTAGCGGGAGGAGAGACACCGGGGAGCTGTTTTTT. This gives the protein CASSPPRASGRRDTGELFF. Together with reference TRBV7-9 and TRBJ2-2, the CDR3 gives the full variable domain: DTGVSQNPRHKITKRGQNVTFRCDPISEHNRLYWYRQTLGQGPEFLTYFQNEAQLEKSRLLSDRFSAERPKGSFSTLEIQRTEQGDSAMYLCASSPPRASGRRDTGELFFGEGSRLTVL.